A single sample gave rise to the 5 T cell receptor beta chains below, sequenced in a study of blood T cell repertoires in COVID-19. TCRdb's copy holds only in-frame clones and misses some; the assay was immunoSEQ multiplex PCR. The repertoire has some 110,000 clones, around 80% of them found once; the top ten carry 0.83%. Material: peripheral blood. These receptors all come from a woman in her sixties or seventies with acute or convalescent COVID-19.

This clone has only a few counts. This chain connects TRBV9 to TRBJ2-1; D is unclear. Germline loops: CDR1 SGDLS, CDR2 YYNGEE. Deletions cut 0 bases from V and 2 bases from J, with 9 bases between. This CDR3 comprises 15 residues. This CDR3 reads CASSVAGSTYNEQFF. The CDR3 DNA reads as TGTGCCAGCAGCGTAGCAGGATCCACCTACAATGAGCAGTTCTTC. The full variable domain, in which reference TRBV9 and TRBJ2-1 provide the parts outside the CDR3, is DSGVTQTPKHLITATGQRVTLRCSPRSGDLSVYWYQQSLDQGLQFLIQYYNGEERAKGNILERFSAQQFPDLHSELNLSSLELGDSALYFCASSVAGSTYNEQFFGPGTRLTVL.

This chain joins TRBV3-1 (or the pseudogene TRBV3-2) and TRBJ2-7; D may be TRBD1 (6 bases). V lost 2 bases, J lost 5 bases, and 13 bases lay in between. Germline CDR1 reads LGHDT; CDR2 reads YNNKEL (reference sequence). CDR3 length: 14 amino acids. The CDR3 here is CASSQSGRGHEQYF. The CDR3 nucleotides are TGTGCCAGCAGCCAATCCGGCAGGGGCCACGAGCAGTACTTC.

This clone has just a few counts. CDR3 coding DNA: TGTGCCACCAGTGTGAGCGGAATCCACAATGAGCAGTTCTTC. Residues: CATSVSGIHNEQFF. The chain links TRBV24-1 to TRBJ2-1, with D maybe TRBD2 (5 bases). The germline V gene has CDR1 KGHDR and CDR2 SFDVKD. The V end was cut by 5 bases, the J end by 5 bases, with 12 bases between. This CDR3 has 14 residues.

The chain carries TRBV2 and TRBJ2-1; maybe TRBD1 (7 bases). Trimming took off 6 bases at V and 5 bases at J, with 14 bases between the two ends. The CDR3 totals 14 residues. Germline V gene data show CDR1 as SNHLY and CDR2 as FYNNEI. The CDR3 is CASRDRPGDNEQFF. The CDR3, as DNA: TGTGCCAGCAGGGACAGGCCGGGAGACAATGAGCAGTTCTTC.

The rearrangement uses TRBV28 and TRBJ1-1; D possibly corresponds to TRBD1 (6 bases). This CDR3 region has 14 residues. Germline CDR1 reads MDHEN; CDR2 reads SYDVKM. Between the trimmed V and J ends, which lost 3 bases and 1 base, there was a span of 9 bases. CDR3 nucleotide sequence: TGTGCCAGCAGTTTTCAGGGGTCGAACACTGAAGCTTTCTTT. Encoded protein: CASSFQGSNTEAFF. The entire variable domain, with the rest obtained from reference TRBV28 and TRBJ1-1, is as follows: DVKVTQSSRYLVKRTGEKVFLECVQDMDHENMFWYRQDPGLGLRLIYFSYDVKMKEKGDIPEGYSVSREKKERFSLILESASTNQTSMYLCASSFQGSNTEAFFGQGTRLTVV.